The T cell receptor beta chain described here comes from a study of blood T cell repertoires in COVID-19. Using immunoSEQ multiplex PCR, the repertoire was profiled, and TCRdb retains in-frame clones only, with some absent. The table shows just over 95,000 clones, with about 83% occurring only once. CDR3 length: 12 residues. The V end lost 5 bases, the J end lost 6 bases, and 9 bases lay between the germline ends. From germline, CDR1 is MNHEY and CDR2 SMNVEV (reference sequence). Source material: peripheral blood. The chain is built from TRBV27 and TRBJ2-3, with D possibly TRBD1 on 6 matching bases. The TCR originated in a human donor in a cohort sampled during active COVID-19. The CDR3 DNA follows: TGTGCCAGCAGTCTCCAGGGGGATACGCAGTATTTT. This gives the protein CASSLQGDTQYF.